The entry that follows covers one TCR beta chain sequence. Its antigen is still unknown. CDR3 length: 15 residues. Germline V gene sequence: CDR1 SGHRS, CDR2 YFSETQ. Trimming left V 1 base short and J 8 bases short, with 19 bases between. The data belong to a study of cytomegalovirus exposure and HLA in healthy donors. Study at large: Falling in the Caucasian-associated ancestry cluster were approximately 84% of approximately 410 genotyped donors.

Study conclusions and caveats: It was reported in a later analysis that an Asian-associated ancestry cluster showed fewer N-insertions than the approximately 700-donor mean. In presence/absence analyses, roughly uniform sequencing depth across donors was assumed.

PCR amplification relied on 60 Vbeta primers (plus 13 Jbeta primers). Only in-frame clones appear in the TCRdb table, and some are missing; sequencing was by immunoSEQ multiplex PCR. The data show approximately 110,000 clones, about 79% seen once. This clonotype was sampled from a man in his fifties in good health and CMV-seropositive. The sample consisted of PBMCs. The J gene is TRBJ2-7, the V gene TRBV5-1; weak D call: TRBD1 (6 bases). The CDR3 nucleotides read TGCGCCAGCAGCTTGTTTGGGACACAGGATACGAAGCAGTACTTC. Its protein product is CASSLFGTQDTKQYF.